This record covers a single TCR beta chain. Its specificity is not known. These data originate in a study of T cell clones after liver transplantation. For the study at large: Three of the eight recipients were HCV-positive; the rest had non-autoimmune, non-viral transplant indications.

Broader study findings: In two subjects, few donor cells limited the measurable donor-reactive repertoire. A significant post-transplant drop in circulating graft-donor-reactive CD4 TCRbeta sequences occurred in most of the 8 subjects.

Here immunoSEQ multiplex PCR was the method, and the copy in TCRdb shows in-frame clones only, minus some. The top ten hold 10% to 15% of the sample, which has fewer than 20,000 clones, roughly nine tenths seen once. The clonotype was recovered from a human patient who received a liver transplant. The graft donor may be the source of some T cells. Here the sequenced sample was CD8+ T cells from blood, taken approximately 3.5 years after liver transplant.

DNA for the CDR3: TGTGCCAGTAGTATAGGAGGACTGCAGAGCCTGTTTTTT. Protein sequence: CASSIGGLQSLFF. The chain couples TRBV19 to TRBJ1-4; D unresolved. This CDR3 region has 13 residues. Trimming cost V 1 base and J 14 bases, with 14 bases left between them. Germline CDR1 LNHDA, CDR2 SQIVND (reference sequence).